One sample yielded the 10 T cell receptor beta chains listed below, sequenced in a study of human T cells and chemical hapten exposure. The sample's time point: patch test 1, 2 weeks after DPC sensitization. As for treatment: therapeutic diphenylcyclopropenone sensitization with weekly scalp DPC. Via MiXCR, TCRdb re-called the RACE reads, giving one row per CDR3 protein. The sample carries 180,000 or so distinct CDR3 sequences, about 14% recorded once. Specimen: whole blood, collected in connection with sensitization to the hapten diphenylcyclopropenone (DPC). Receptors were obtained from a woman under 40 with alopecia areata. Some clones in this sample may be carry-over from other donors' samples.

This clonotype was detected a few times. The V call is TRBV12-3 or TRBV12-4, the J call TRBJ1-1, with 9 bases fitting TRBD1. The CDR3 contains 16 residues. The ends lost 5 bases at V and 3 bases at J; junction bases unmatched: 10. CDR3 protein: CASSLRQGVGYTEAFF. CDR3 coding DNA: TGTGCCAGCAGTCTTAGACAGGGGGTAGGGTACACTGAAGCTTTCTTT.

This clonotype has more than one count but fewer than ten. V gene TRBV27 combines with J gene TRBJ2-1; 9 nucleotides match TRBD2. The trim removed 7 bases at V and 4 bases at J, leaving 11 bases unmatched. CDR3 length: 16 amino acids. Germline lookup yields CDR1 MNHEY and CDR2 SMNVEV (reference sequence). The CDR3 DNA sequence: TGTGCCAGCACCCCAACCGTGCTAGCGGGGTACAATGAGCAGTTCTTC. It encodes CASTPTVLAGYNEQFF.

This clonotype was observed a handful of times. The chain is built from TRBV20-1 and TRBJ2-7; D remains unclear. The V gene lost 0 bases and the J gene lost 6 bases, with 9 bases spanning the gap. Germline lookup yields CDR1 DFQATT and CDR2 SNEGSKA (reference sequence). The CDR3 length is 12 residues. CDR3: CSAREVTLEQYF. CDR3 DNA sequence: TGCAGTGCTAGAGAGGTCACCCTCGAGCAGTACTTC.

This chain joins TRBV3-1 and TRBJ2-3; no clear D. Trimming cost V 0 bases and J 9 bases, with 10 bases left between them. Germline-derived CDR1 and CDR2 are LGHDT and YNNKEL (reference sequence). The CDR3 runs to 13 residues. The CDR3 loop reads CASSQDNSRTQYF. CDR3 nucleotides: TGTGCCAGCAGCCAAGATAACAGTCGAACGCAGTATTTT.

This chain uses TRBV14 with TRBJ1-2, with 10 bases matching TRBD1. The CDR3 is 19 residues long. Trimming cost V 2 bases and J 4 bases; bases outside gene matches: 16. CDR1 SGHDN and CDR2 FVKESK come from the germline V gene. DNA of the CDR3: TGTGCCAGCAGCCAACTGCTTAGCGGGACAGGGGATCATGGCTATGGCTACACCTTC. Translating gives CASSQLLSGTGDHGYGYTF.

This clonotype came up a few times. The CDR3 loop is CASSLGPGSAQETQYF. CDR3 nucleotides: TGTGCCAGCAGCTTAGGTCCAGGGTCAGCCCAAGAGACCCAGTACTTC. This chain links TRBV7-2 with TRBJ2-5, with D possibly being TRBD1 (5 bases). V was pared by 1 base and J by 1 base, with 13 bases between. Per the germline V gene, CDR1 is SGHTA and CDR2 is FQGNSA. The CDR3 is 16 residues long.

The CDR3: CASSPRHPDTQYF. DNA for the CDR3: TGTGCCAGCAGCCCCCGCCATCCAGATACGCAGTATTTT. The chain links TRBV9 to TRBJ2-3; D is undetermined. The CDR3 is 13 residues long. Germline CDR1 is SGDLS and CDR2 is YYNGEE. V was pared by 4 bases and J by 4 bases, with 10 bases between.

This clonotype was detected a few times. The V and J genes are TRBV5-1 and TRBJ2-3; 7 bases match TRBD2. There are 14 residues in the CDR3. Trimming removed 4 bases from V and 0 bases from J; junction bases left unmatched: 2. The germline V gene encodes CDR1 SGHRS and CDR2 YFSETQ. The CDR3 DNA reads TGCGCCAGCAGCCAGCGGGACAGCACAGATACGCAGTATTTT. It translates to CASSQRDSTDTQYF. The full variable domain, its missing parts supplied by reference TRBV5-1 and TRBJ2-3, is KAGVTQTPRYLIKTRGQQVTLSCSPISGHRSVSWYQQTPGQGLQFLFEYFSETQRNKGNFPGRFSGRQFSNSRSEMNVSTLELGDSALYLCASSQRDSTDTQYFGPGTRLTVL.

The chain employs TRBV2 and TRBJ2-5; D might be TRBD1 (6 bases). From germline, CDR1 is SNHLY and CDR2 FYNNEI. Trimming cost V 7 bases and J 4 bases, with 10 bases left between them. This CDR3 is built from 12 residues. This CDR3 is CASTLDRETQYF. CDR3 in DNA: TGTGCCAGCACCCTGGACAGAGAGACCCAGTACTTC.

This clonotype was counted between two and nine times. The chain couples TRBV18 to TRBJ1-5; TRBD1 aligns across 11 bases. V lost 4 bases to trimming and J lost 7 bases; unmatched junction nucleotides: 9. Germline V gene lookup returns CDR1 KGHSH and CDR2 LQKENI. There are 16 residues in the CDR3. In DNA form, the CDR3 reads TGTGCCAGCTCACTCGGACAGGGGGCTGGGAACCAGCCCCAGCATTTT. This encodes CASSLGQGAGNQPQHF. The entire variable domain, with the rest obtained from reference TRBV18 and TRBJ1-5, is as follows: NAGVMQNPRHLVRRRGQEARLRCSPMKGHSHVYWYRQLPEEGLKFMVYLQKENIIDESGMPKERFSAEFPKEGPSILRIQQVVRGDSAAYFCASSLGQGAGNQPQHFGDGTRLSIL.